The rows below give T cell receptor beta chains drawn from one sample of a study of cytomegalovirus exposure and HLA in healthy donors. Profiling relied on immunoSEQ multiplex PCR, and the TCRdb table lists in-frame clones only, not all of them. The data contain 150,000 to 200,000 clones, 75% to 90% of them singletons. The material sequenced was PBMCs. The origin of the receptors is a woman aged 18-29 years in good health and CMV-seronegative. CDR3s include the opening cysteine and the closing phenylalanine or tryptophan.

TRBV29-1,TRBJ1-2,12,CSGGQGPTGYTF
TRBV5-5,TRBJ2-1,13,CASSLTGYNEQFF
TRBV5-1,TRBJ2-5,16,CASSDGTSGRQETQYF
TRBV13,TRBJ1-1,12,CASSYRQFGAFF
TRBV4-1,TRBJ1-2,15,CASSLLGTDNYGYTF
TRBV5-1,TRBJ1-1,15,CASSLVTGKGGEAFF
TRBV2,TRBJ1-1,13,CASSPRGNTEAFF
TRBV19,TRBJ2-7,13,CASRVSGSDEQYF
TRBV15,TRBJ2-6,17,CATSRTITGTGANVLTF
TRBV5-1,TRBJ1-2,15,CASSSTDYGRYGYTF
TRBV7-6,TRBJ2-3,15,CASSLAGGPGDTQYF
TRBV9,TRBJ2-7,14,CASSGLASSYEQYF
TRBV9,TRBJ1-5,14,CASSLEGGNQPQHF
TRBV11-2,TRBJ2-7,13,CASSLQTVYEQYF
TRBV6-5,TRBJ1-2,13,CASSQTANYGYTF
TRBV6-1,TRBJ2-7,12,CASTTWALEQYF
TRBV5-6,TRBJ1-1,13,CASREGMSFEAFF
TRBV7-8,TRBJ1-4,15,CASSEDRGRAEKLFF
TRBV6-6,TRBJ1-4,14,CASRGQSTNEKLFF
TRBV5-1,TRBJ2-4,13,CASSYPQKNIQYF
TRBV2,TRBJ2-6,19,CASSGPPGQVFSGANVLTF
TRBV7-9,TRBJ2-1,14,CSSSLLGSGNEQFF
TRBV7-9,TRBJ2-1,16,CASSSGLAEAYNEQFF
TRBV5-4,TRBJ1-2,15,CASSLPGQANYGYTF
TRBV19,TRBJ2-1,15,CASSIRTSRGNEQFF
TRBV5-1,TRBJ2-1,16,CASSWGLAPSYNEQFF
TRBV4-1,TRBJ1-2,13,CASSQERESGYTF
TRBV5-4,TRBJ1-6,14,CASSRGQGDSPLHF
TRBV7-9,TRBJ1-2,17,CASSLDGTGDINTGYTF
TRBV11-2,TRBJ2-7,15,CASSRGLAGTYEQYF
TRBV5-1,NA,14,CASSLNRGSYEQYF
TRBV14,TRBJ2-1,13,CASSQILTGEQFF
TRBV5-1,TRBJ2-3,14,CASSIGQSTDTQYF
TRBV11-2,NA,14,CASSLTGYGYEQYF
TRBV28,TRBJ2-3,16,CASPRSRQDSTDTQYF
TRBV9,NA,16,CASSTGPGGLGYEQYF
TRBV6-5,TRBJ2-2,15,CASRTGTGSLEELFF
TRBV7-3,TRBJ2-1,16,CASSSGLAGGANEQFF
TRBV28,TRBJ1-5,15,CASSSPQGTGQPQHF
TRBV5-1,TRBJ2-5,15,CASSPRVLGGETQYF
TRBV10-2,TRBJ1-1,13,CASSGQGSTEAFF
TRBV4-1,TRBJ2-1,15,CASSQGQGVGDEQFF
TRBV25-1,TRBJ2-2,15,CASSRRTVGSGELFF
TRBV27,TRBJ2-7,16,CASSLRSLAAWYEQYF
TRBV11-2,TRBJ2-2,17,CASSSPGFRGRTGELFF
TRBV2,TRBJ2-2,15,CASSATGFNTGELFF
TRBV18,TRBJ2-7,13,CASSPPNSDEQYF
TRBV28,TRBJ1-5,15,CASRDGGGSNQPQHF
TRBV6-5,TRBJ1-5,15,CASRKGRGSNQPQHF
TRBV7-8,TRBJ2-7,15,CASSLVGQGGFEQYF
TRBV28,TRBJ2-4,19,CASSLYSPGHLLAKNIQYF
TRBV7-9,TRBJ1-3,14,CASSQETGGNTIYF
TRBV11-2,TRBJ1-6,15,CASSRMQGQNSPLHF
TRBV11-2,TRBJ1-1,14,CASSFSIKSPEAFF
TRBV6-6,TRBJ1-2,14,CASSYGPPNYGYTF
TRBV9,TRBJ1-2,13,CASSVGTGNGYTF
TRBV20-1,TRBJ2-7,11,CSGDRGYEQYF
TRBV5-1,TRBJ2-1,18,CASSSLLPGQEIHNEQFF
TRBV4-1,TRBJ1-6,16,CASSPQPVGWNSPLHF